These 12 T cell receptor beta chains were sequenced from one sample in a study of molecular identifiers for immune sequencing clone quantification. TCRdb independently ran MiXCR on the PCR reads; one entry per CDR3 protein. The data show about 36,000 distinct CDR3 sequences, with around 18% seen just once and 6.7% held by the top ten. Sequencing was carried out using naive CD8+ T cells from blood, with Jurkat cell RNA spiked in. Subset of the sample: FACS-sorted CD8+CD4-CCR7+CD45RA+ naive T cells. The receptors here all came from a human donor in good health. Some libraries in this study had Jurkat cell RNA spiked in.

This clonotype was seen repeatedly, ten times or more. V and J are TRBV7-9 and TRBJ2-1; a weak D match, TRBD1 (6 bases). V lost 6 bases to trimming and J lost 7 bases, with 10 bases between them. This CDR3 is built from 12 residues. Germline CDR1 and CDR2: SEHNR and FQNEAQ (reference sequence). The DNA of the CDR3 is TGTGCCAGCAGATACCAGGGGAATGAGCAGTTCTTC. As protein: CASRYQGNEQFF.

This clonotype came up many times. CDR3 sequence (DNA): TGCAGCGTTGAAAAGCGGGAGGGCCTTTACGAGCAGTACTTC. Translation gives CSVEKREGLYEQYF. This chain connects TRBV29-1 to TRBJ2-7; 10 nucleotides line up with TRBD2. The CDR3 spans 14 residues. The germline gives CDR1 SQVTM, CDR2 ANQGSEA. V dropped 2 bases and J dropped 4; count of bases not matched to a gene: 5.

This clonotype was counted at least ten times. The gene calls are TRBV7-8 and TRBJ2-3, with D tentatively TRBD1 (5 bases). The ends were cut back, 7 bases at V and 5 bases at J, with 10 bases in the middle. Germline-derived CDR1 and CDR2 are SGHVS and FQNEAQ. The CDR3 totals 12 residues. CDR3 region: CASTLRGDTQYF. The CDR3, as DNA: TGTGCCAGCACCCTAAGGGGAGATACGCAGTATTTT.

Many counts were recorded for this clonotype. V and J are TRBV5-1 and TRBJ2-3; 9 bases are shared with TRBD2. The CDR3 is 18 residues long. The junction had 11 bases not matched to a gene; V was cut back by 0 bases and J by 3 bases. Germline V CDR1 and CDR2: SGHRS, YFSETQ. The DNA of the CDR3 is TGCGCCAGCAGCTTGGAACTTTTGCGGGAGGGGGCTACAGATACGCAGTATTTT. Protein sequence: CASSLELLREGATDTQYF.

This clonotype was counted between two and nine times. In DNA form, the CDR3 reads TGTGCCAGCTGGCAGGGGGACTCGTCTTATAATGAGCAGTTCTTC. Its translation: CASWQGDSSYNEQFF. The chain links TRBV12-3 or TRBV12-4 to TRBJ2-1; D is possibly TRBD1 (7 bases). The V gene lost 8 bases and the J gene lost 7 bases, with 21 bases spanning the gap. CDR3 length: 15 amino acids.

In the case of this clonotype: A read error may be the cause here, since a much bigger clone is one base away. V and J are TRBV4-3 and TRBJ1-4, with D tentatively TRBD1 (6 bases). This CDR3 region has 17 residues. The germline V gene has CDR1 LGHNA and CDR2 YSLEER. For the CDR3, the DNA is TGCGCCAGCAGCTCGTCCAGGGGTTTTGCAACTAATGAAAAACTGCTTTTT. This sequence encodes CASSSSRGFATNEKLLF.

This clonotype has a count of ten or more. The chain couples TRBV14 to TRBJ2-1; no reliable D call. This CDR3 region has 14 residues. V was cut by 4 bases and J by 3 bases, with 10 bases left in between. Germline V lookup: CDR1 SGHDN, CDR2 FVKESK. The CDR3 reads CASSPWSSYNEQFF. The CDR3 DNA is TGTGCCAGCAGCCCCTGGTCAAGCTACAATGAGCAGTTCTTC.

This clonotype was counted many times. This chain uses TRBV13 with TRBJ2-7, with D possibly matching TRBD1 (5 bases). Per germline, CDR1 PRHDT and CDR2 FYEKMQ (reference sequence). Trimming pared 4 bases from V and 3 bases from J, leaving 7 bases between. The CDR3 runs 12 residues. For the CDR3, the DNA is TGTGCCAGCAGCTCGACAGTCTACGAGCAGTACTTC. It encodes CASSSTVYEQYF.

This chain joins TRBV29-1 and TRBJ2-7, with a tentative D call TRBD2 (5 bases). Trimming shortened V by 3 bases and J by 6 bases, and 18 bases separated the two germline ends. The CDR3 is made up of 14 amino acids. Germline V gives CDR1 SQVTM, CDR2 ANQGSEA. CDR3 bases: TGCAGCGTTGAGGGCGGAGGCTATCCGGTCGAGCAGTACTTC. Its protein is CSVEGGGYPVEQYF.

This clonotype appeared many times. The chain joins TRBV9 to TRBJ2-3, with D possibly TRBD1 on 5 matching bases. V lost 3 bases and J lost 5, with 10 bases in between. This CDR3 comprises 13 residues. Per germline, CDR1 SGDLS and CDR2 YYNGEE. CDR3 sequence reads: CASSGRARDTQYF. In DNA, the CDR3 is TGTGCCAGCAGCGGCAGGGCGCGAGATACGCAGTATTTT.

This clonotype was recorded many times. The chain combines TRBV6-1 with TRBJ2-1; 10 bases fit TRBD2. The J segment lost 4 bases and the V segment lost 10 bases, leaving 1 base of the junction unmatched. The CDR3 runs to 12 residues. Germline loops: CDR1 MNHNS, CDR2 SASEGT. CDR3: CATTSGYNEQFF. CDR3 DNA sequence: TGTGCCACGACTAGCGGGTACAATGAGCAGTTCTTC.

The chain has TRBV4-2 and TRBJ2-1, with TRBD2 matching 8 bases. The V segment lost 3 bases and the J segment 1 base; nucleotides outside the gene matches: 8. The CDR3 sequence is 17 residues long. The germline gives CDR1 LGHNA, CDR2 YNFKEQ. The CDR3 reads CASSQGTGGVSYNEQFF. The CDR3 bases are TGTGCCAGCAGCCAGGGAACGGGAGGGGTATCCTACAATGAGCAGTTCTTC.